The text below deals with one T cell receptor beta chain. Its antigen remains unidentified. Profiling relied on immunoSEQ multiplex PCR, and the TCRdb table lists in-frame clones only, not all of them. The sample consists of tens of thousands of clones, approximately 80% of them appearing once. This sample was taken from a study of OX40 agonist ivuxolimab in advanced cancers. Whole-study context: Patients in dose escalation had liver, melanoma, kidney or head and neck cancers.

Study-level findings and limits: Average numbers of expanded clones were greater in CD8+ T cells than in CD4+. Individuals who were partial responders at 0.1-3.0 mg/kg had clonal expansion that ranked among the lowest. CD4+ and CD8+ T cells in blood underwent clonal expansion by week 6 at 0.1 to 3.0 mg/kg.

The sequence was obtained from an adult with an advanced solid tumor such as melanoma, head and neck, liver or kidney cancer. Sequences were derived from CD4+ or CD8+ T cells sorted from blood, sampled in a trial of the OX40 agonist ivuxolimab.

The CDR3 coding sequence is TGTGCCAGCAGCCGAATCGCCAACATGAACACTGAAGCTTTCTTT. Translating gives CASSRIANMNTEAFF. The V gene is TRBV13, the J gene TRBJ1-1; the D is unclear. Trimming pared 5 bases from V and 0 bases from J, leaving 13 bases between. CDR1 is PRHDT and CDR2 is FYEKMQ in the germline V gene (reference sequence). The CDR3 consists of 15 residues.